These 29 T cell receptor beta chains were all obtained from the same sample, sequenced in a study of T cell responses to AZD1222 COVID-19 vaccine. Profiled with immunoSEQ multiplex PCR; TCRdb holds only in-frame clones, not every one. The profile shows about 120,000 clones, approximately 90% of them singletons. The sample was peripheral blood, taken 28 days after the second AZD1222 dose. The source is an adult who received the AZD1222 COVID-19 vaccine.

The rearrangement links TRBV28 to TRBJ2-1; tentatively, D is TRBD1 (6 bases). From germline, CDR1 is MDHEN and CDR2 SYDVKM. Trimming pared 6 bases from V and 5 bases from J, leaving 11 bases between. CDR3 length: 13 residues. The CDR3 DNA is TGTGCCAGCAGGGCAGGGGCCAACAATGAGCAGTTCTTC. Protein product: CASRAGANNEQFF. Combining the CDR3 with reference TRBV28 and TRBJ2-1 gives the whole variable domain DVKVTQSSRYLVKRTGEKVFLECVQDMDHENMFWYRQDPGLGLRLIYFSYDVKMKEKGDIPEGYSVSREKKERFSLILESASTNQTSMYLCASRAGANNEQFFGPGTRLTVL.

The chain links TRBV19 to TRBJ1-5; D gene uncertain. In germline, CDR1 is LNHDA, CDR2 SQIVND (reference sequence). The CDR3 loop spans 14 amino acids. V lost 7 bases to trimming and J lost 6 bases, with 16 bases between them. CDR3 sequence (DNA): TGTGCCAGTAAGGCCGATCTGGAGGTTCAGCCCCAGCATTTT. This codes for CASKADLEVQPQHF.

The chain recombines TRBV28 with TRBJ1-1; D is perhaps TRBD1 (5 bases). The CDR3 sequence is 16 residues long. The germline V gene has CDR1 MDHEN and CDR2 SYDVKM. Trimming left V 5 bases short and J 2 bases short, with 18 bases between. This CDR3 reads CASSPPGQPYNTEAFF. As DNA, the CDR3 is TGTGCCAGCAGTCCCCCAGGGCAGCCCTACAACACTGAAGCTTTCTTT.

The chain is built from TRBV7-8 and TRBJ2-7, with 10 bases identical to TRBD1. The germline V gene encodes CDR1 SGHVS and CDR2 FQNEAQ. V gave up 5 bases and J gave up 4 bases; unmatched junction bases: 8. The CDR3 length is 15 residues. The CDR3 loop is CASSVGQGEWYEQYF. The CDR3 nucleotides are TGTGCCAGCAGCGTCGGACAGGGGGAATGGTACGAGCAGTACTTC.

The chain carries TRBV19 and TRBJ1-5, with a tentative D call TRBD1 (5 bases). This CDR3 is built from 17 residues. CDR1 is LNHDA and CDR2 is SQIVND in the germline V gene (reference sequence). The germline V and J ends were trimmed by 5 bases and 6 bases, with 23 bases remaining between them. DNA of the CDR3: TGTGCCAGTAGTCATGGGGGGAGGGGTAGGACAAGTCAGCCCCAGCATTTT. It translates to CASSHGGRGRTSQPQHF.

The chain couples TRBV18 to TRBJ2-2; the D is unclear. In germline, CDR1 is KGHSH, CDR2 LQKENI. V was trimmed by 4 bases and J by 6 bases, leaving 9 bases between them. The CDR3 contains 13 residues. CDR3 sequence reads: CASSRGVAGELFF. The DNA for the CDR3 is TGTGCCAGCTCACGTGGGGTGGCCGGGGAGCTGTTTTTT.

The CDR3 nucleotides read TGTGCCAGCAGCCTCGCAGGGAATCGCTACACCTTC. It translates to CASSLAGNRYTF. The rearrangement uses TRBV12-3 or TRBV12-4 and TRBJ1-2; weak D call: TRBD1 (5 bases). Trimming cost V 6 bases and J 9 bases, with 14 bases left between them. The CDR3 has 12 residues.

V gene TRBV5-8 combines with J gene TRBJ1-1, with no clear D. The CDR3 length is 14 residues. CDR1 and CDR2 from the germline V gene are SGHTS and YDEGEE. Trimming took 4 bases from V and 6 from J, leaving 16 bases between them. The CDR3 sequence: CASSPRRGQAEAFF. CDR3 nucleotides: TGTGCCAGCAGCCCCCGTCGTGGGCAGGCTGAAGCTTTCTTT.

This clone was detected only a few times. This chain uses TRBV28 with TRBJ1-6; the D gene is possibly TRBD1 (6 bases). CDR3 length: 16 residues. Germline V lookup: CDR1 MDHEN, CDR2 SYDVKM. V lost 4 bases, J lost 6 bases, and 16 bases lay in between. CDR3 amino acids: CASSSGTKGINSPLHF. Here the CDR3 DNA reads TGTGCCAGCAGTTCCGGGACAAAGGGCATTAATTCACCCCTCCACTTT.

CDR3 sequence reads: CASSLRGQSEPLHF. CDR3 in DNA: TGTGCCAGCAGCCTCCGGGGACAGTCCGAGCCCCTCCACTTT. This chain joins TRBV3-1 (or the pseudogene TRBV3-2) and TRBJ1-6, with TRBD1 matching 7 bases. The CDR3 has 14 residues. Trimming removed 4 bases from V and 13 bases from J; junction bases left unmatched: 10. CDR1 is LGHDT, CDR2 YNNKEL, per germline (reference sequence).

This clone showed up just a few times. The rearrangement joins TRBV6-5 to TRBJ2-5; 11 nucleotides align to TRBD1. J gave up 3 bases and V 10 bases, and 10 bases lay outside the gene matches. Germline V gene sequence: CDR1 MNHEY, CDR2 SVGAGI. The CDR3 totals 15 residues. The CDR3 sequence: CATHAGTGGEETQYF. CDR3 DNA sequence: TGTGCCACCCACGCCGGGACAGGGGGTGAAGAGACCCAGTACTTC.

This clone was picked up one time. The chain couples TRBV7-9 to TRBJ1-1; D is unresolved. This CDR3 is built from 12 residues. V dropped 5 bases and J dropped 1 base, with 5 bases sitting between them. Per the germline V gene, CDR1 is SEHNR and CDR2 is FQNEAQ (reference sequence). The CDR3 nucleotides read TGTGCCAGCAGCCTGAAGAACACTGAAGCTTTCTTT. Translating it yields CASSLKNTEAFF.

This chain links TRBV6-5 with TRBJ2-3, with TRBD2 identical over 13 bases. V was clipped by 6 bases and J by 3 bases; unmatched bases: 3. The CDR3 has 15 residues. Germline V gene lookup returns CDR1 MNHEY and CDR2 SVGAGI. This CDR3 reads CASRRTSGRTDTQYF. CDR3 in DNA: TGTGCCAGCAGACGGACTAGCGGGAGAACAGATACGCAGTATTTT.

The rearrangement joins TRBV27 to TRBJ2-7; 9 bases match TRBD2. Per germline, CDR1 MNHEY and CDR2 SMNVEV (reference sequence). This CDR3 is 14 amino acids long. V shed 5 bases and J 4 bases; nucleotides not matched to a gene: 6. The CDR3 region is CASSRGRAAYEQYF. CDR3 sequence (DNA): TGTGCCAGCAGTCGCGGGAGGGCCGCATACGAGCAGTACTTC.

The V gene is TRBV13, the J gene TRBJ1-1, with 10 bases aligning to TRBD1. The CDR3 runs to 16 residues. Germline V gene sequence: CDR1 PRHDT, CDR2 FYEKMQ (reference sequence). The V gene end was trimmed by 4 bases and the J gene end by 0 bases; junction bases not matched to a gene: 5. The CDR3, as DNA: TGTGCCAGCAGCTCCGGGACAGGGGCGATGAACACTGAAGCTTTCTTT. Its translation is CASSSGTGAMNTEAFF.

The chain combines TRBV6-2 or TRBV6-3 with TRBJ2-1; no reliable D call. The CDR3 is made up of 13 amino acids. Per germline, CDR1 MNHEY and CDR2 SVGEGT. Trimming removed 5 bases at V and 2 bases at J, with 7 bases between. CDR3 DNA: TGTGCCAGCAGTCCCGTCACCTACAATGAGCAGTTCTTC. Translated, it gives CASSPVTYNEQFF.

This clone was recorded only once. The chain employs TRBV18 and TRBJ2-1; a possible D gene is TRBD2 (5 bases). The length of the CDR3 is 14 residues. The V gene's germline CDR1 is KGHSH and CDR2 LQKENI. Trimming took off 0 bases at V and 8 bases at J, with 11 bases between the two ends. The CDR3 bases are TGTGCCAGCTCACCACCGATCCGGCGGGATGAGCAGTTCTTC. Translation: CASSPPIRRDEQFF.

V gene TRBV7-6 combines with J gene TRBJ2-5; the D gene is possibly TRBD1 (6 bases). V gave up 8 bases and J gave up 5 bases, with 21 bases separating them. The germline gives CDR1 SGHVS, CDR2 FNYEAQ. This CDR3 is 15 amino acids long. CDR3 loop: CASDPYSQGRETQYF. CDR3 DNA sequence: TGTGCCAGCGACCCCTATTCACAGGGACGGGAGACCCAGTACTTC.

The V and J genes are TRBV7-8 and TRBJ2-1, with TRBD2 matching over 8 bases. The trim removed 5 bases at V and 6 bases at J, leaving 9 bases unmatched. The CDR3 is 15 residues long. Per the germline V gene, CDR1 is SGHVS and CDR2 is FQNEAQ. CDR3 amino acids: CASSPGRTSSNEQFF. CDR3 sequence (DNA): TGTGCCAGCAGCCCTGGTAGGACTAGCAGCAATGAGCAGTTCTTC.

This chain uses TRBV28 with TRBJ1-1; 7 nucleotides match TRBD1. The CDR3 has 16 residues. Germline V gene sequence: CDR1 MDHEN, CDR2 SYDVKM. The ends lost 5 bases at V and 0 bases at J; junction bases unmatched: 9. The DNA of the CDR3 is TGTGCCAGCAGTCAACCTTGGGGACAGCTGAACACTGAAGCTTTCTTT. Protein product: CASSQPWGQLNTEAFF.

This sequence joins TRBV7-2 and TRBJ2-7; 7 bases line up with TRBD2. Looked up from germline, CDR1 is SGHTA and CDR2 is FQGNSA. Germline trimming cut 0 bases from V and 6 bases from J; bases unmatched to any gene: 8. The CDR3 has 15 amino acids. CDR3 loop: CASSLALAGEGEQYF. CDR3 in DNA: TGTGCCAGCAGCTTAGCGCTGGCGGGAGAGGGCGAGCAGTACTTC.

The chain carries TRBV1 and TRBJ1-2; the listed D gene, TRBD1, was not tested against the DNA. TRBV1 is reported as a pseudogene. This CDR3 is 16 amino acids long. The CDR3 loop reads CTSSQPTGHLNYGYTF. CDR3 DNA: TGCACCAGCAGCCAACCAACGGGACACCTTAACTATGGCTACACCTTC.

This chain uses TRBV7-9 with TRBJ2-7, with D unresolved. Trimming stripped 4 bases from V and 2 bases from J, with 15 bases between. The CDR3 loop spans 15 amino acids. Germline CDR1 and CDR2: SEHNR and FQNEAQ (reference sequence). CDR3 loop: CASSSSLRDPYEQYF. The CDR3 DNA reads TGTGCCAGCAGCTCGTCTTTAAGGGATCCCTACGAGCAGTACTTC.

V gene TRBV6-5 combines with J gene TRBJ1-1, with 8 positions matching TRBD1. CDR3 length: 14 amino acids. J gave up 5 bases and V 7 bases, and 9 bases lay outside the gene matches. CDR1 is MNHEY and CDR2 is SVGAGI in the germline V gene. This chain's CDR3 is CASINRGLKTEAFF. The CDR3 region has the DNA TGTGCCAGCATAAACAGGGGGTTAAAAACTGAAGCTTTCTTT.

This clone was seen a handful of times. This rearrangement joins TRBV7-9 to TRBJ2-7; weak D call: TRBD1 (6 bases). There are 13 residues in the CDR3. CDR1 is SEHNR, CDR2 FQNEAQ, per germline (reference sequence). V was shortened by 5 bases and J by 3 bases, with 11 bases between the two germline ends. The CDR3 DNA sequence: TGTGCCAGCAGCACAGGACAGAACTACGAGCAGTACTTC. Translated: CASSTGQNYEQYF.

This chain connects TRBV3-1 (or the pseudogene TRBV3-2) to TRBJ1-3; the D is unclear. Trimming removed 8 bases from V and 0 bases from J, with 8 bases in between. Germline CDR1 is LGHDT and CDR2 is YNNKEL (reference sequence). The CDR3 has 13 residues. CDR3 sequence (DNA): TGTGCCAGCCCTAGCCTCTCTGGAAACACCATATATTTT. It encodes CASPSLSGNTIYF.

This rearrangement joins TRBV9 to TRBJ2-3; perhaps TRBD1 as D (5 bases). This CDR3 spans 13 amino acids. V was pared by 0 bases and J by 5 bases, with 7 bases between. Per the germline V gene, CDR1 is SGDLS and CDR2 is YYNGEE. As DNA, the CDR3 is TGTGCCAGCAGCGTAGAAGACAGAGATACGCAGTATTTT. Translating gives CASSVEDRDTQYF.

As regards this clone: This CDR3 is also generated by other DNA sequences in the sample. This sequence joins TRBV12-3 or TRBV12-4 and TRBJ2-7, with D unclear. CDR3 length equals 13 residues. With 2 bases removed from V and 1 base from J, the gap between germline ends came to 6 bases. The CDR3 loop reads CASSLSTSYEQYF. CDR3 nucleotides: TGTGCCAGCAGTTTAAGTACATCCTACGAGCAGTACTTC.

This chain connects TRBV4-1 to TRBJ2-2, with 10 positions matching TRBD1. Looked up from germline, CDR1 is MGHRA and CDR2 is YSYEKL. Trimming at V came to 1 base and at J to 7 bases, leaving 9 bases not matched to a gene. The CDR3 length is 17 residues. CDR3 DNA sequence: TGCGCCAGCAGCCAAGGCGCGACAGGGGGCGCGGGCGGGGAGCTGTTTTTT. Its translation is CASSQGATGGAGGELFF.